A single sample gave rise to the 3 T cell receptor beta chains below, sequenced in a study of blood T cells in healthy people across ages. Next came a second PCR, run for about 6 to 12 cycles, which used a sample-barcoded 5' primer along with a J-beta primer mix. TCRdb reprocessed the 5' RACE reads with MiXCR, giving one entry per CDR3 protein. Among fewer than 2,000,000 distinct CDR3 sequences listed, about two fifths were seen once. Sample: blood. The receptors were gathered from a human donor in good health.

This sequence joins TRBV29-1 and TRBJ2-5, with 10 bases lining up with TRBD2. Germline lookup yields CDR1 SQVTM and CDR2 ANQGSEA. CDR3 size: 18 residues. V trimming: 3 bases; J trimming: 1 base; junction bases outside the gene matches: 14. CDR3 protein: CSVDGTVRLAGAQETQYF. In nucleotides, the CDR3 is TGCAGCGTTGACGGGACAGTGCGTCTAGCGGGGGCCCAAGAGACCCAGTACTTC.

V and J are TRBV12-3 or TRBV12-4 and TRBJ2-1, with TRBD2 matching 10 bases. V lost 2 bases to trimming and J lost 6 bases; unmatched junction nucleotides: 10. The CDR3 is 17 amino acids. The CDR3 spells CASSLIGPSGGPNEQFF. The DNA for the CDR3 is TGTGCCAGCAGTTTAATCGGTCCTAGCGGGGGCCCCAATGAGCAGTTCTTC.

In its sample, this clonotype was seen a few times. The chain uses TRBV7-9 and TRBJ2-3, with no clear D. The V gene's germline CDR1 is SEHNR and CDR2 FQNEAQ (reference sequence). V was trimmed by 3 bases and J by 2 bases, leaving 12 bases between them. CDR3 size: 15 residues. This CDR3 is CASSFIVPATDTQYF. The CDR3 coding sequence is TGTGCCAGCAGCTTCATCGTCCCGGCCACAGATACGCAGTATTTT.